The table lists the clone carrying this T cell receptor (beta chain) with a count of one. What it binds is unknown. CD3+CD4+ and CD3+CD8+ cells were FACS-sorted from thawed unstimulated PBMCs. Germline V gives CDR1 KGHSH, CDR2 LQKENI. The CDR3 spans 14 residues. Trimming stripped 2 bases from V and 4 bases from J, with 11 bases between. Clones were read by immunoSEQ multiplex PCR, and TCRdb kept only the in-frame ones, dropping some. The table lists about 70,000 clones, 75% to 90% of them singletons, with 0.65% to 0.85% in the top ten. The record originates from a study of T cell clones after liver transplantation. The overall study: Liver transplant recipients had immunosuppression withdrawal attempted within 2 years. Points from the study as a whole: Compared with third party-reactive sequences, donor-reactive ones declined more, independent of withdrawal success.

Sequenced here: CD4+ T cells from blood, sampled 12 months after liver transplant. This TCR came from a human patient who received a liver transplant. Some T cells may possibly be graft donor cells. The chain links TRBV18 to TRBJ2-5; D is possibly TRBD1 (5 bases). CDR3 amino acids: CASSPYTRGETQYF. CDR3 nucleotide sequence: TGTGCCAGCTCACCATACACAAGGGGAGAGACCCAGTACTTC.